The 18 T cell receptor beta chains reported below all come from one sample, sequenced in a study of radiation and T cells in renal cell carcinoma (dated by TCRdb to 2018 to 2021). The time point tag for this specimen amounts to: blood 2 weeks post-SBRT. Taken with the paper, the label for treatment or condition translates to: 15 Gy SBRT to primary tumor, nephrectomy 4 weeks later. The library was produced with the immunoSEQ multiplex PCR assay. The source is immuneACCESS, and TCRdb retained only in-frame sequences with V and J called. Part of the clones is not carried over; for the studies checked, unresolved V genes explain less than half of this, and the remainder is unexplained. The sample yields some 80,000 clones; 80% to 90% were counted once. The top ten constitute more than 20% of the sample. The sequencing used blood, collected from a patient whose treatment included radiotherapy and nephrectomy. Receptor source: a woman aged 45-59 years with renal cell carcinoma.

The V and J genes are TRBV28 and TRBJ1-6; 7 nucleotides align to TRBD1. With 7 bases clipped from V and 6 bases from J, the junction kept 9 bases outside the gene matches. The CDR3 is 15 amino acids. CDR1 and CDR2 (germline): MDHEN, SYDVKM. DNA of the CDR3: TGTGCCAGCACCCTTGCGCACAGGGGTAATTCACCCCTCCACTTT. Its translation is CASTLAHRGNSPLHF.

The chain recombines TRBV10-1 with TRBJ2-2; D may be TRBD1 (5 bases). V gave up 0 bases and J gave up 0 bases, with 11 bases separating them. The CDR3 has 17 amino acids. CDR1 and CDR2 (germline): WNHNN, SYGVQD (reference sequence). CDR3 in amino acids: CASSESGHDANTGELFF. The DNA of the CDR3 is TGCGCCAGCAGTGAGTCGGGGCACGACGCGAACACCGGGGAGCTGTTTTTT.

This clone appeared a few times. For the CDR3, the DNA is TGCGCCAGCAGTAGAAACAGGGGATCGGAGGAGCAGTACTTC. Amino acids: CASSRNRGSEEQYF. The chain employs TRBV10-1 and TRBJ2-7; TRBD1 agrees at 7 bases. The CDR3 runs 14 residues. Germline V gene lookup returns CDR1 WNHNN and CDR2 SYGVQD (reference sequence). J was trimmed by 7 bases and V by 5 bases; bases with no gene match: 11.

J is TRBJ2-7 and V is TRBV6-1, with D tentatively TRBD1 (5 bases). CDR1 and CDR2 from the germline V gene are MNHNS and SASEGT. The CDR3 is made up of 13 amino acids. V dropped 6 bases and J dropped 4 bases, with 13 bases sitting between them. CDR3 amino acids: CASSRTLDYEQYF. DNA of the CDR3: TGTGCCAGCAGCAGGACACTCGATTACGAGCAGTACTTC.

This clone was recorded once. The chain is built from TRBV7-2 and TRBJ2-7; the match to TRBD1 covers 8 bases. The CDR3 covers 15 residues. With 1 base clipped from V and 1 base from J, the junction kept 3 bases outside the gene matches. The germline V gene encodes CDR1 SGHTA and CDR2 FQGNSA. As DNA, the CDR3 is TGTGCCAGCAGCTTAGATGGGACAGGATCCTACGAGCAGTACTTC. It yields the protein CASSLDGTGSYEQYF.

The V and J genes are TRBV21-1 and TRBJ1-4; TRBD1, the table's D call, was not compared with the DNA. TRBV21-1 is labeled a pseudogene. CDR3 length: 15 residues. DNA for the CDR3: TGTGCCAGCAGCACCCGGTCCAGGGATGGCGAAAAACTGTTTTTT. As protein: CASSTRSRDGEKLFF.

CDR3 amino acids: CASSLAPGVSTDTQYF. Written as DNA, the CDR3 is TGTGCCAGCAGCTTAGCGCCGGGCGTAAGCACAGATACGCAGTATTTT. The rearrangement joins TRBV7-2 to TRBJ2-3, with D uncertain. The ends were cut back, 0 bases at V and 0 bases at J, with 10 bases in the middle. The CDR3 runs 16 residues. Germline lookup yields CDR1 SGHTA and CDR2 FQGNSA. The entire variable domain, with the rest obtained from reference TRBV7-2 and TRBJ2-3, is as follows: GAGVSQSPSNKVTEKGKDVELRCDPISGHTALYWYRQSLGQGLEFLIYFQGNSAPDKSGLPSDRFSAERTGGSVSTLTIQRTQQEDSAVYLCASSLAPGVSTDTQYFGPGTRLTVL.

The chain joins TRBV4-2 to TRBJ2-3, with 8 bases that match TRBD2. CDR1 is LGHNA and CDR2 is YNFKEQ in the germline V gene. Trimming cost V 0 bases and J 4 bases; bases outside gene matches: 12. This CDR3 has 18 amino acids. The CDR3 here is CASSQDPTPRGGSDTQYF. The CDR3 bases are TGTGCCAGCAGCCAAGATCCCACCCCCCGGGGGGGCTCAGATACGCAGTATTTT.

CDR3 DNA: TGTGCCACCCCCGGGCAGGGGGCTTCGGGCTACACCTTC. It is translated as CATPGQGASGYTF. The genes are TRBV5-4 and TRBJ1-2; 8 bases map to TRBD1. In germline, CDR1 is SGHNT, CDR2 YYREEE (reference sequence). This CDR3 is built from 13 residues. V was clipped by 9 bases and J by 8 bases; unmatched bases: 12.

This chain joins TRBV6-5 and TRBJ1-3; D is undetermined. The CDR3 length is 16 residues. Trimming stripped 2 bases from V and 0 bases from J, with 11 bases between. The germline CDR1 and CDR2 sequences are MNHEY and SVGAGI. CDR3 residues: CASSYSGASSGNTIYF. DNA of the CDR3: TGTGCCAGCAGTTACAGTGGCGCCAGCTCTGGAAACACCATATATTTT.

J is TRBJ2-1 and V is TRBV9; D is ambiguous. Germline CDR1 is SGDLS and CDR2 is YYNGEE. V was pared by 1 base and J by 5 bases, with 10 bases between. The CDR3 is 14 residues long. In DNA form, the CDR3 reads TGTGCCAGCAGCGTAAGTCAGACTCACAATGAGCAGTTCTTC. It specifies CASSVSQTHNEQFF. The whole variable domain, filled in from reference TRBV9 and TRBJ2-1, reads DSGVTQTPKHLITATGQRVTLRCSPRSGDLSVYWYQQSLDQGLQFLIQYYNGEERAKGNILERFSAQQFPDLHSELNLSSLELGDSALYFCASSVSQTHNEQFFGPGTRLTVL.

The chain carries TRBV2 and TRBJ2-5; 13 bases align to TRBD2. The CDR3 spans 15 residues. Germline lookup yields CDR1 SNHLY and CDR2 FYNNEI. Losses at the gene ends were 7 bases for V and 2 bases for J; bases not matched to a gene: 4. The CDR3 spells CASTGLAGVQETQYF. The CDR3 DNA reads as TGTGCCAGCACCGGACTAGCGGGGGTTCAAGAGACCCAGTACTTC.

The V call is TRBV5-1, the J call TRBJ2-3; D gene unclear. V was cut by 4 bases and J by 1 base, with 10 bases left in between. Germline V lookup: CDR1 SGHRS, CDR2 YFSETQ. This CDR3 region has 14 residues. The CDR3 nucleotides are TGCGCCAGCAGCGCAAGGGTTGGCACAGATACGCAGTATTTT. It is translated as CASSARVGTDTQYF.

V usage is TRBV6-6 and J usage is TRBJ2-1, with D unresolved. Germline V gene data show CDR1 as MNHNY and CDR2 as SVGAGI (reference sequence). There are 12 residues in the CDR3. V lost 6 bases and J lost 6, with 9 bases in between. CDR3 sequence (DNA): TGTGCCAGCAGCCCATATTCCAATGAGCAGTTCTTC. Its translation is CASSPYSNEQFF.

The rearrangement links TRBV4-3 to TRBJ1-2, with D perhaps matching TRBD1 (6 bases). Germline assignment: CDR1 LGHNA and CDR2 YSLEER. The CDR3 consists of 17 residues. Deletions cut 0 bases from V and 0 bases from J, with 14 bases between. The CDR3 here is CASSQEGGRVTNYGYTF. DNA of the CDR3: TGCGCCAGCAGCCAAGAAGGGGGACGGGTGACTAACTATGGCTACACCTTC.

V usage is TRBV18 and J usage is TRBJ1-4; D is possibly TRBD1 (5 bases). The CDR3 contains 15 residues. V was pared by 4 bases and J by 11 bases, with 20 bases between. The germline gives CDR1 KGHSH, CDR2 LQKENI. The CDR3 region is CASSQTGTQVVKLFF. The CDR3 nucleotides read TGTGCCAGCTCACAAACCGGGACTCAGGTCGTTAAACTGTTTTTT.

V is TRBV30 and J is TRBJ2-7, with D perhaps given as TRBD1 or TRBD2 (5 bases each). Germline assignment: CDR1 GTSNPN and CDR2 SVGIG (reference sequence). V shed 1 base and J shed 6 bases, with 7 bases lying between them. The CDR3 consists of 11 residues. The CDR3: CAWSGGAEQYF. The CDR3 DNA follows: TGTGCCTGGAGTGGAGGGGCCGAGCAGTACTTC.

The rearrangement uses TRBV11-3 and TRBJ2-7, with TRBD2 matching over 9 bases. This CDR3 has 14 amino acids. V lost 0 bases and J lost 5; bases outside the gene matches: 2. Germline CDR1 and CDR2: SGHNT and YENEEA. The CDR3 loop reads CASSLDPSGNEQYF. In DNA, the CDR3 is TGTGCCAGCAGCTTAGATCCTAGCGGGAACGAGCAGTACTTC. Full variable domain (rest looked up from reference TRBV11-3 and TRBJ2-7): EAGVVQSPRYKIIEKKQPVAFWCNPISGHNTLYWYLQNLGQGPELLIRYENEEAVDDSQLPKDRFSAERLKGVDSTLKIQPAELGDSAVYLCASSLDPSGNEQYFGPGTRLTVT.